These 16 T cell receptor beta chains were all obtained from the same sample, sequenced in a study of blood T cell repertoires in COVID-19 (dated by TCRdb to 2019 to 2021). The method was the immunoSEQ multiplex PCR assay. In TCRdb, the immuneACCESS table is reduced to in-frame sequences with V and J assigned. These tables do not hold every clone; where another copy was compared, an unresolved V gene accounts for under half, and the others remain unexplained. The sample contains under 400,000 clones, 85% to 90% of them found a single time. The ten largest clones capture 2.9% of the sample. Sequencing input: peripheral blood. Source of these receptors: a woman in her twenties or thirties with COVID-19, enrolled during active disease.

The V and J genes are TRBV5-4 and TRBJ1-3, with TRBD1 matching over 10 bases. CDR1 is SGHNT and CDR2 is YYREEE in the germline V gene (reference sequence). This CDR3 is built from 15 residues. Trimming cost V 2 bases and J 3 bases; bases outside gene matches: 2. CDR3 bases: TGTGCCAGCAGCTTATGGACAGGGGGTGGAAACACCATATATTTT. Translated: CASSLWTGGGNTIYF. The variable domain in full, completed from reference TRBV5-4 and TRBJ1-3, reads ETGVTQSPTHLIKTRGQQVTLRCSSQSGHNTVSWYQQALGQGPQFIFQYYREEENGRGNFPPRFSGLQFPNYSSELNVNALELDDSALYLCASSLWTGGGNTIYFGEGSWLTVV.

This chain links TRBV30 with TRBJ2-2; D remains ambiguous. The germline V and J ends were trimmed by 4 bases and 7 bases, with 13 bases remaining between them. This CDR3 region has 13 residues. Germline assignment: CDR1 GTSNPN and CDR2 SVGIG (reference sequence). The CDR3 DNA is TGTGCCTGGACTAAAGACTTATACGGGGAGCTGTTTTTT. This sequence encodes CAWTKDLYGELFF.

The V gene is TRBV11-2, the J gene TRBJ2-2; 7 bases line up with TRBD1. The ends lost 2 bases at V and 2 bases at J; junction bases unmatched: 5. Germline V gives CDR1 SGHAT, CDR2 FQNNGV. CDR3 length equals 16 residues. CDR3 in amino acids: CASSLRGTDNTGELFF. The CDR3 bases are TGTGCCAGCAGCTTAAGGGGGACAGATAACACCGGGGAGCTGTTTTTT.

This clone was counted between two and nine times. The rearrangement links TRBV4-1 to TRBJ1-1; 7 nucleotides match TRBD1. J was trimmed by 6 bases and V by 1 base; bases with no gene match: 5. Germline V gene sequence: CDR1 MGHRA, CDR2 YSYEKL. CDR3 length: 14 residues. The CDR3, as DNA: TGCGCCAGCAGCCAAGGACAGGGTATATCTGAAGCTTTCTTT. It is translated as CASSQGQGISEAFF.

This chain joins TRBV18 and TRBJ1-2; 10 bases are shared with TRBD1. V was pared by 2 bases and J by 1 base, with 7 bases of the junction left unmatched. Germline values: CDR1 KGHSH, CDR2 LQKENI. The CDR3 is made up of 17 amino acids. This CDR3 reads CASSPGQGGLLNYGYTF. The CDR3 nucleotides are TGTGCCAGCTCACCAGGACAGGGGGGACTCCTTAACTATGGCTACACCTTC. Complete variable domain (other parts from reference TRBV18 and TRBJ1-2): NAGVMQNPRHLVRRRGQEARLRCSPMKGHSHVYWYRQLPEEGLKFMVYLQKENIIDESGMPKERFSAEFPKEGPSILRIQQVVRGDSAAYFCASSPGQGGLLNYGYTFGSGTRLTVV.

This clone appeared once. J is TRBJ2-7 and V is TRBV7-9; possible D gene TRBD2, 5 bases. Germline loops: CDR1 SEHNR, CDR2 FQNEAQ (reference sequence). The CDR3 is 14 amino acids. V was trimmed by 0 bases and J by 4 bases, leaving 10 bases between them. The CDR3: CASSLAGVGYEQYF. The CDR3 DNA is TGTGCCAGCAGCTTAGCGGGAGTAGGTTACGAGCAGTACTTC.

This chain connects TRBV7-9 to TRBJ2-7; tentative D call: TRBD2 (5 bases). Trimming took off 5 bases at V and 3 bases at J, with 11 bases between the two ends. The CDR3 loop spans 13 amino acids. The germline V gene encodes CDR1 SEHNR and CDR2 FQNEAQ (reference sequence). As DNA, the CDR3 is TGTGCCAGCAGCACCCAAGGACTCTACGAGCAGTACTTC. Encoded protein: CASSTQGLYEQYF. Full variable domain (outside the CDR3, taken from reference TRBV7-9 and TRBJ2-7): DTGVSQNPRHKITKRGQNVTFRCDPISEHNRLYWYRQTLGQGPEFLTYFQNEAQLEKSRLLSDRFSAERPKGSFSTLEIQRTEQGDSAMYLCASSTQGLYEQYFGPGTRLTVT.

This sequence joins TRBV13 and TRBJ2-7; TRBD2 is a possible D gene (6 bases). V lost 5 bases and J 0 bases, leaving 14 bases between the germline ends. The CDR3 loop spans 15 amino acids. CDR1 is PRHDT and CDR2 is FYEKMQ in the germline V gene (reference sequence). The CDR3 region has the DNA TGTGCCAGCAGCCCCGGGGAGGCCCTCTCCTACGAGCAGTACTTC. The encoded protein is CASSPGEALSYEQYF.

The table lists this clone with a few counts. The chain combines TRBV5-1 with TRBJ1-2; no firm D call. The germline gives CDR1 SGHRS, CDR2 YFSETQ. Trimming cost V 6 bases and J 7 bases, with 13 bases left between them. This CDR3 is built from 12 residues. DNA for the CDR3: TGCGCCAGCACAGTTGATTCTGGTGGCTACACCTTC. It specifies CASTVDSGGYTF. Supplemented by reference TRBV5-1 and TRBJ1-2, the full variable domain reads KAGVTQTPRYLIKTRGQQVTLSCSPISGHRSVSWYQQTPGQGLQFLFEYFSETQRNKGNFPGRFSGRQFSNSRSEMNVSTLELGDSALYLCASTVDSGGYTFGSGTRLTVV.

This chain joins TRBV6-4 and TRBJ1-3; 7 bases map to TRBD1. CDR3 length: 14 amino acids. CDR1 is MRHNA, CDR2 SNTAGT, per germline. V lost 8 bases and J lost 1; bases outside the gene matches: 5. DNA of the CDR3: TGTGCCAGCGAGGGGGCGAGGTCTGGAAACACCATATATTTT. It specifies CASEGARSGNTIYF.

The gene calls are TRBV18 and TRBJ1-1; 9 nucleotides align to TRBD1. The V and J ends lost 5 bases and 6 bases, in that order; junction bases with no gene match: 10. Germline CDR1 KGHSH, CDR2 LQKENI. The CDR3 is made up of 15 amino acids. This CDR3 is CASSTDRGEWAEAFF. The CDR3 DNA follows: TGTGCCAGCTCAACAGACAGGGGGGAATGGGCTGAAGCTTTCTTT.

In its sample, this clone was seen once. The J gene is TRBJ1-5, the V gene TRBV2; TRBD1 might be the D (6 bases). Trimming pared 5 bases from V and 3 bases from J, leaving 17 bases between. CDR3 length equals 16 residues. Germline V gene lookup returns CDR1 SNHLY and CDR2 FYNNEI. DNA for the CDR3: TGTGCCAGCAGTCCCCGTTTTGGGGACAACAATCAGCCCCAGCATTTT. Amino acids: CASSPRFGDNNQPQHF.

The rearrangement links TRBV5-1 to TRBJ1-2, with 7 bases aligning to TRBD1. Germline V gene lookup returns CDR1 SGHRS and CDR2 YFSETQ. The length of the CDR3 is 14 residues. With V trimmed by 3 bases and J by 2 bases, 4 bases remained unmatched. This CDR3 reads CASSSTGDNYGYTF. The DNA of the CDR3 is TGCGCCAGCAGCTCCACAGGGGACAACTATGGCTACACCTTC. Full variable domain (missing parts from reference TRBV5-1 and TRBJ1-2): KAGVTQTPRYLIKTRGQQVTLSCSPISGHRSVSWYQQTPGQGLQFLFEYFSETQRNKGNFPGRFSGRQFSNSRSEMNVSTLELGDSALYLCASSSTGDNYGYTFGSGTRLTVV.

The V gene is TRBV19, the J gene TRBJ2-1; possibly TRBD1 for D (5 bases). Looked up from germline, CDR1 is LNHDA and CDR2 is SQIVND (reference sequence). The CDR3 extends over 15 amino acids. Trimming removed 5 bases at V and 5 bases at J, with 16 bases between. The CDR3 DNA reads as TGTGCCAGTAGTTACTTCCAGACAGTCAACAATGAGCAGTTCTTC. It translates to CASSYFQTVNNEQFF.

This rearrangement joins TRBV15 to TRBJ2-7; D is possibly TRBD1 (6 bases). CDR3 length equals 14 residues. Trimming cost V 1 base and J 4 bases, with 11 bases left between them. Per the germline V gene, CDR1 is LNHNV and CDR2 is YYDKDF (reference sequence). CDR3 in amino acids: CATSRGADRYEQYF. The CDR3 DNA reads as TGTGCCACCAGCAGAGGAGCTGACAGGTACGAGCAGTACTTC.

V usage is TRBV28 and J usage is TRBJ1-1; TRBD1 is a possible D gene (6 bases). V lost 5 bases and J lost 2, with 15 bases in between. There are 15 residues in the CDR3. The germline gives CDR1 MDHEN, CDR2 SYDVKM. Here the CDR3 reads CASSITGLRNTEAFF. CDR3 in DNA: TGTGCCAGCAGTATAACAGGGTTAAGAAACACTGAAGCTTTCTTT.